Listed here are 25 T cell receptor beta chains from one sample, sequenced in a study of graft-versus-host responses after intestinal transplantation. Method: immunoSEQ multiplex PCR; TCRdb's copy keeps in-frame clones and lacks some. The table has fewer than 120,000 clones, 80% to 95% seen once. For these receptors, no antigen is known. The source material was unstimulated CD8+ T cells sorted from spleen or lymph node cells, sampled before intestinal transplant. These TCRs come from a human donor who received an intestinal transplant.

V is TRBV2 and J is TRBJ1-2; 7 nucleotides line up with TRBD1. In germline, CDR1 is SNHLY, CDR2 FYNNEI. CDR3 length: 14 residues. V gave up 3 bases and J gave up 3 bases; unmatched junction bases: 4. Written as DNA, the CDR3 is TGTGCCAGCAGTGACGCAGGGGGAGACTATGGCTACACCTTC. Protein: CASSDAGGDYGYTF.

This clone was found a few times. V is TRBV6-6 and J is TRBJ2-5; no clear D. This CDR3 is 12 amino acids long. Trimming shortened V by 0 bases and J by 10 bases, and 9 bases separated the two germline ends. Germline loops: CDR1 MNHNY, CDR2 SVGAGI (reference sequence). The CDR3 DNA is TGTGCCAGCAGTTACTCGAGCGAGTTCCAGTACTTC. This codes for CASSYSSEFQYF.

This rearrangement joins TRBV19 to TRBJ2-5, with TRBD2 identical over 10 bases. CDR3 length: 16 residues. Per germline, CDR1 LNHDA and CDR2 SQIVND (reference sequence). V dropped 5 bases and J dropped 3; count of bases not matched to a gene: 9. The CDR3 DNA reads as TGTGCCAGTAGTGTCGACGGGCTAGCGGGAGAAGAGACCCAGTACTTC. This translates into CASSVDGLAGEETQYF. Using reference TRBV19 and TRBJ2-5 for the parts outside the CDR3, the full variable domain is DGGITQSPKYLFRKEGQNVTLSCEQNLNHDAMYWYRQDPGQGLRLIYYSQIVNDFQKGDIAEGYSVSREKKESFPLTVTSAQKNPTAFYLCASSVDGLAGEETQYFGPGTRLLVL.

V usage is TRBV2 and J usage is TRBJ2-7, with D unresolved. Trimming shortened V by 10 bases and J by 3 bases, and 10 bases separated the two germline ends. The germline V gene has CDR1 SNHLY and CDR2 FYNNEI. The CDR3 is 11 residues long. The CDR3 region is CATARSYEQYF. CDR3 nucleotides: TGTGCCACCGCCAGAAGCTACGAGCAGTACTTC. Drawing the rest from reference TRBV2 and TRBJ2-7, the complete variable domain is EPEVTQTPSHQVTQMGQEVILRCVPISNHLYFYWYRQILGQKVEFLVSFYNNEISEKSEIFDDQFSVERPDGSNFTLKIRSTKLEDSAMYFCATARSYEQYFGPGTRLTVT.

The CDR3 reads CASSLGGADQPQHF. The CDR3, as DNA: TGTGCCAGCAGTTTAGGGGGGGCGGATCAGCCCCAGCATTTT. The chain has TRBV27 and TRBJ1-5; the D gene is possibly TRBD1 (6 bases). This CDR3 spans 14 amino acids. V lost 2 bases and J lost 5, with 10 bases in between. Germline CDR1 and CDR2: MNHEY and SMNVEV (reference sequence).

The V gene is TRBV30, the J gene TRBJ2-7, with D possibly TRBD1 on 6 matching bases. V was trimmed by 8 bases and J by 5 bases, leaving 16 bases between them. This CDR3 comprises 12 residues. The V gene's germline CDR1 is GTSNPN and CDR2 SVGIG (reference sequence). This chain's CDR3 is CAGTGTLDEQYF. CDR3 coding DNA: TGTGCCGGTACCGGGACATTGGACGAGCAGTACTTC.

The rearrangement joins TRBV27 to TRBJ2-3; tentative D call: TRBD2 (5 bases). CDR3 length: 16 amino acids. V gave up 7 bases and J gave up 0 bases, with 17 bases separating them. The germline V gene encodes CDR1 MNHEY and CDR2 SMNVEV (reference sequence). This chain's CDR3 is CASKEGPSSSTDTQYF. The CDR3, as DNA: TGTGCCAGCAAAGAGGGCCCATCCTCTAGCACAGATACGCAGTATTTT.

This chain joins TRBV19 and TRBJ1-2, with D hard to call. CDR3 length: 12 amino acids. Deletions cut 7 bases from V and 8 bases from J, with 14 bases between. CDR1 is LNHDA and CDR2 is SQIVND in the germline V gene (reference sequence). The CDR3 loop reads CASISPDGGYTF. In DNA, the CDR3 is TGTGCCAGTATCTCTCCGGACGGAGGCTACACCTTC.

This clone was picked up a small number of times. V usage is TRBV19 and J usage is TRBJ2-6; no clear D. Trimming removed 5 bases from V and 4 bases from J, with 12 bases in between. The germline V gene encodes CDR1 LNHDA and CDR2 SQIVND (reference sequence). The CDR3 is made up of 15 amino acids. The CDR3 nucleotides read TGTGCCAGTAGTCCCCTCCCTATCGGGGCCAACGTCCTGACTTTC. As protein: CASSPLPIGANVLTF. Supplemented by reference TRBV19 and TRBJ2-6, the full variable domain reads DGGITQSPKYLFRKEGQNVTLSCEQNLNHDAMYWYRQDPGQGLRLIYYSQIVNDFQKGDIAEGYSVSREKKESFPLTVTSAQKNPTAFYLCASSPLPIGANVLTFGAGSRLTVL.

The genes are TRBV7-6 and TRBJ2-5; 8 bases fit TRBD2. CDR3 length: 16 amino acids. In germline, CDR1 is SGHVS, CDR2 FNYEAQ. With 4 bases clipped from V and 1 base from J, the junction kept 8 bases outside the gene matches. The CDR3 nucleotides are TGTGCCAGCAGCTCCCTCGGGACTAGGGGCCAAGAGACCCAGTACTTC. It specifies CASSSLGTRGQETQYF. The variable domain in full, with the rest retrieved from reference TRBV7-6 and TRBJ2-5, is GAGVSQSPRYKVTKRGQDVALRCDPISGHVSLYWYRQALGQGPEFLTYFNYEAQQDKSGLPNDRFSAERPEGSISTLTIQRTEQRDSAMYRCASSSLGTRGQETQYFGPGTRLLVL.

Details on this clone: Other DNA sequences in this specimen translate into the identical CDR3. This rearrangement joins TRBV27 to TRBJ2-3, with D unresolved. Germline V gene data show CDR1 as MNHEY and CDR2 as SMNVEV (reference sequence). The CDR3 covers 13 residues. V was cut by 5 bases and J by 0 bases, with 6 bases left in between. The CDR3 spells CASSRSSTDTQYF. The CDR3 region has the DNA TGTGCCAGCAGTCGGTCTAGCACAGATACGCAGTATTTT.

The CDR3 sequence is CASSPGRGLEAFF. The DNA of the CDR3 is TGTGCCAGCAGCCCGGGACGGGGTCTTGAAGCTTTCTTT. The chain combines TRBV13 with TRBJ1-1; a possible D gene is TRBD1 (5 bases). Deletions cut 5 bases from V and 7 bases from J, with 14 bases between. CDR3 size: 13 residues. Per the germline V gene, CDR1 is PRHDT and CDR2 is FYEKMQ (reference sequence).

This clone appeared a few times. The chain employs TRBV7-9 and TRBJ1-2; no clear D gene. Germline values: CDR1 SEHNR, CDR2 FQNEAQ (reference sequence). The CDR3 sequence is 15 residues long. Trimming stripped 2 bases from V and 3 bases from J, with 13 bases between. The CDR3 bases are TGTGCCAGCAGCTTACTTGGAGCAGTAGACTATGGCTACACCTTC. Its translation is CASSLLGAVDYGYTF.

V and J are TRBV5-1 and TRBJ1-1; 8 nucleotides match TRBD1. CDR3 length: 14 residues. In germline, CDR1 is SGHRS, CDR2 YFSETQ. Trimming removed 9 bases from V and 0 bases from J; junction bases left unmatched: 7. In DNA, the CDR3 is TGCGCCACCCGGACAGGGCGTATGAACACTGAAGCTTTCTTT. It encodes CATRTGRMNTEAFF.

The gene calls are TRBV7-8 and TRBJ2-5; possible D gene TRBD1, 5 bases. The CDR3 loop spans 15 amino acids. CDR1 SGHVS and CDR2 FQNEAQ come from the germline V gene. Trimming left V 1 base short and J 5 bases short, with 14 bases between. The CDR3 is CASSLGRESGETQYF. Here the CDR3 DNA reads TGTGCCAGCAGCTTAGGCAGGGAATCTGGGGAGACCCAGTACTTC.

J is TRBJ1-5 and V is TRBV19, with a tentative D call TRBD1 (5 bases). There are 12 residues in the CDR3. Germline V CDR1 and CDR2: LNHDA, SQIVND (reference sequence). V lost 7 bases to trimming and J lost 8 bases, with 12 bases between them. The CDR3, as DNA: TGTGCCAGTAAAGTTGGGGGGGAGCCCCAGCATTTT. Its translation: CASKVGGEPQHF.

V and J are TRBV5-1 and TRBJ2-2; maybe TRBD2 (5 bases). V lost 5 bases and J lost 6, with 11 bases in between. The CDR3 is made up of 13 amino acids. Germline V lookup: CDR1 SGHRS, CDR2 YFSETQ. The DNA of the CDR3 is TGCGCCAGCAGAAAAGTGGGAGCCGGGGAGCTGTTTTTT. It translates to CASRKVGAGELFF.

This clone occurred a few times. The chain has TRBV5-8 and TRBJ2-7, with a tentative D call TRBD1 (6 bases). Germline CDR1 reads SGHTS; CDR2 reads YDEGEE. Deletions cut 3 bases from V and 6 bases from J, with 13 bases between. The CDR3 loop spans 13 amino acids. CDR3 protein: CASSSGQGLEQYF. In nucleotides, the CDR3 is TGTGCCAGCAGCTCAGGGCAGGGGCTCGAGCAGTACTTC.

About this clone itself: Other nucleotide sequences in the sample specify the same CDR3. The CDR3, as DNA: TGTGCCAGCAGTTTAGCGGGGGCCTACGAGCAGTACTTC. This encodes CASSLAGAYEQYF. The chain uses TRBV27 and TRBJ2-7; 7 nucleotides line up with TRBD2. The CDR3 length is 13 residues. Trimming took 2 bases from V and 2 from J; bases not matched to a gene: 0. Germline-derived CDR1 and CDR2 are MNHEY and SMNVEV (reference sequence).

The rearrangement joins TRBV5-1 to TRBJ1-5; TRBD1 agrees at 11 bases. With V trimmed by 2 bases and J by 2 bases, 6 bases remained unmatched. Germline V lookup: CDR1 SGHRS, CDR2 YFSETQ. The CDR3 extends over 17 amino acids. The DNA of the CDR3 is TGCGCCAGCAGCTTTTTGGGACAGGGGGTTTGCAATCAGCCCCAGCATTTT. Its protein is CASSFLGQGVCNQPQHF.

J is TRBJ2-3 and V is TRBV11-2; D remains ambiguous. CDR1 and CDR2 (germline): SGHAT, FQNNGV. Trimming shortened V by 1 base and J by 4 bases, and 6 bases separated the two germline ends. This CDR3 region has 13 residues. Written as DNA, the CDR3 is TGTGCCAGCAGCTTAGGTTCATCAGATACGCAGTATTTT. This sequence encodes CASSLGSSDTQYF.

The V and J genes are TRBV7-9 and TRBJ2-1; D possibly uses TRBD1 or TRBD2 (5 bases each). Deletions cut 5 bases from V and 7 bases from J, with 21 bases between. The CDR3 length is 16 residues. CDR1 and CDR2 from the germline V gene are SEHNR and FQNEAQ (reference sequence). CDR3 coding DNA: TGTGCCAGCAGCACATCCGGGACGGCCGTTTTTAATGAGCAGTTCTTC. This sequence encodes CASSTSGTAVFNEQFF.

V and J are TRBV6-1 and TRBJ2-3, with D possibly TRBD1 on 6 matching bases. The CDR3 consists of 12 residues. The ends were cut back, 8 bases at V and 4 bases at J, with 10 bases in the middle. The germline CDR1 and CDR2 sequences are MNHNS and SASEGT. CDR3 coding DNA: TGTGCCAGCGCTGGGACACCAGATACGCAGTATTTT. Translating it yields CASAGTPDTQYF.

Comment on this clone: Other DNA variants within this sample encode the same CDR3. The chain is built from TRBV5-1 and TRBJ1-1; D remains unclear. V was cut by 0 bases and J by 2 bases, with 5 bases left in between. The CDR3 length is 13 residues. In germline, CDR1 is SGHRS, CDR2 YFSETQ. In DNA, the CDR3 is TGCGCCAGCAGCTTGGGGGGAAACACTGAAGCTTTCTTT. This codes for CASSLGGNTEAFF. The full variable domain, completed using reference TRBV5-1 and TRBJ1-1, is KAGVTQTPRYLIKTRGQQVTLSCSPISGHRSVSWYQQTPGQGLQFLFEYFSETQRNKGNFPGRFSGRQFSNSRSEMNVSTLELGDSALYLCASSLGGNTEAFFGQGTRLTVV.

In DNA form, the CDR3 reads TGTGCCAGCAGCCCCCGACAGGGCCCCTACAATGAGCAGTTCTTC. Translating gives CASSPRQGPYNEQFF. The chain joins TRBV5-4 to TRBJ2-1; TRBD1 matches 7 bases. Germline lookup yields CDR1 SGHNT and CDR2 YYREEE (reference sequence). The CDR3 runs 15 residues. V shed 4 bases, J shed 2 bases, and the junction held 6 bases outside the gene matches.